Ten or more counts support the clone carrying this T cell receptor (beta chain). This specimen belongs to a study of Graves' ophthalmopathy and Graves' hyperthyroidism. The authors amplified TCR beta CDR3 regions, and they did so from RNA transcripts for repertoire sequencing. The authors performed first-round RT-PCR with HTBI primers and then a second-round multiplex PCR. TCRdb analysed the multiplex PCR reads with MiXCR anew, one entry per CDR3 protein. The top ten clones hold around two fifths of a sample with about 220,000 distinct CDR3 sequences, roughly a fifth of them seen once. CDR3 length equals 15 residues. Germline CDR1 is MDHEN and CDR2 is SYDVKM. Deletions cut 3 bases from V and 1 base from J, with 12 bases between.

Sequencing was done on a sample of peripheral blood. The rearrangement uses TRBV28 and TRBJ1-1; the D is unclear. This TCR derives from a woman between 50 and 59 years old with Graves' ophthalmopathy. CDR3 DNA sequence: TGTGCCAGCAGTTTCATTGACACAAGGAACACTGAAGCTTTCTTT. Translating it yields CASSFIDTRNTEAFF.